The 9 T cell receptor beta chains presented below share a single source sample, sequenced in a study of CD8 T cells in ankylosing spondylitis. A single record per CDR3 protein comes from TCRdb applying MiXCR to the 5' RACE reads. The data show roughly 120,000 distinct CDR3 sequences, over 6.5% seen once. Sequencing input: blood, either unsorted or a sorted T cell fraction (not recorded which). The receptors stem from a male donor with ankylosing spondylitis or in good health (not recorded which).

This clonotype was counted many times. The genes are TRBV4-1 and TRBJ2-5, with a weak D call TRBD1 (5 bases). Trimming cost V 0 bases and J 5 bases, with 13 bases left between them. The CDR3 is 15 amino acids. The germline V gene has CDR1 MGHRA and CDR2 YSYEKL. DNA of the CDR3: TGCGCCAGCAGCCAAGATGGACACCCAGGGGAGACCCAGTACTTC. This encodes CASSQDGHPGETQYF.

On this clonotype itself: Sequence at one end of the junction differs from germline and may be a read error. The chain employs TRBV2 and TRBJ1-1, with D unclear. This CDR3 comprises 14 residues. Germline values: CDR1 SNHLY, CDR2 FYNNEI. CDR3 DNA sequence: TGTCCCAGCAGTGAAGCTTGGAAGGGCACTGAAGCTTTCTTT. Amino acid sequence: CPSSEAWKGTEAFF.

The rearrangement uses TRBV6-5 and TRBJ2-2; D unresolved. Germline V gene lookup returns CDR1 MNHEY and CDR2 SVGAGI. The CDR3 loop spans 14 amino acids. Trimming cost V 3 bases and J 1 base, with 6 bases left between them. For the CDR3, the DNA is TGTGCCAGCAGTTATACGGAGAACACCGGGGAGCTGTTTTTT. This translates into CASSYTENTGELFF.

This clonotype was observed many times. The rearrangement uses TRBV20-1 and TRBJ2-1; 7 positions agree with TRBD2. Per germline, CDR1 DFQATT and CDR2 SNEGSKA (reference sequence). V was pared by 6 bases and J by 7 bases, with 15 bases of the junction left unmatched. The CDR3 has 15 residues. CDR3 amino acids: CSASSSGVLPNEQFF. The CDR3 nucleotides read TGCAGTGCCTCGTCCAGCGGGGTCCTCCCTAATGAGCAGTTCTTC.

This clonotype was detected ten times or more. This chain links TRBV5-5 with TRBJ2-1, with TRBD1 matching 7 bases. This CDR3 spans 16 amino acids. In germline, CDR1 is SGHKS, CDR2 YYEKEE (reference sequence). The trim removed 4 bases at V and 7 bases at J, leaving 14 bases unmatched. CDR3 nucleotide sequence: TGTGCCAGCAGCCGTCGGTACCGGGACAGTGGGAATGAGCAGTTCTTC. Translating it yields CASSRRYRDSGNEQFF.

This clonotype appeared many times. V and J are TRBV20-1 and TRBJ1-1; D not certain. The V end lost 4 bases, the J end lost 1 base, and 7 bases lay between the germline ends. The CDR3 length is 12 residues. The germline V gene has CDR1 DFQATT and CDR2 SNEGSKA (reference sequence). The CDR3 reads CSAMRSNTEAFF. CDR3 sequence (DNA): TGCAGTGCTATGCGGTCGAACACTGAAGCTTTCTTT.

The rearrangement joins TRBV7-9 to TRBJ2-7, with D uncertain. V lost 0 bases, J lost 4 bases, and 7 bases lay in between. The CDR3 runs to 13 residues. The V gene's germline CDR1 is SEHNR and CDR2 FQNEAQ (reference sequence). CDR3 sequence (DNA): TGTGCCAGCAGCTTAGCGAATTTGTACGAGCAGTACTTC. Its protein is CASSLANLYEQYF.

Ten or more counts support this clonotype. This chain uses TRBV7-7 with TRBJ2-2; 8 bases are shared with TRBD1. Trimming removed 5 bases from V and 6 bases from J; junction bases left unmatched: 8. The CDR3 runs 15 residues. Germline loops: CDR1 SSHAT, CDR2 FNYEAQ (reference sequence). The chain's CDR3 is CASSQATGVPGELFF. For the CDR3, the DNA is TGTGCCAGCAGCCAAGCGACAGGGGTTCCCGGGGAGCTGTTTTTT.

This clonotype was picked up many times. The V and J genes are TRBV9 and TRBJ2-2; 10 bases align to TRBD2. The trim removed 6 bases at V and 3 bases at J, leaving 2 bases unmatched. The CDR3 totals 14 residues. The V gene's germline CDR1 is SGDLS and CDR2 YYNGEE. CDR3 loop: CASTTSGDTGELFF. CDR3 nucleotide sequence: TGTGCCAGCACAACTAGCGGGGACACCGGGGAGCTGTTTTTT.